Each of the 27 T cell receptor beta chains below was sequenced from the same sample in a study of blood T cell repertoires in COVID-19. TCRdb's copy holds only in-frame clones and misses some; the assay was immunoSEQ multiplex PCR. The repertoire includes roughly 63,000 clones, about 78% of them detected once, and approximately 12% sits in the top ten. Source material: peripheral blood. The receptors here all came from a man aged 80 or over with acute or convalescent COVID-19.

V gene TRBV3-1 (or the pseudogene TRBV3-2) combines with J gene TRBJ1-1, with D unclear. Trimming shortened V by 8 bases and J by 1 base, and 14 bases separated the two germline ends. Germline-derived CDR1 and CDR2 are LGHDT and YNNKEL (reference sequence). The CDR3 contains 14 residues. The CDR3 DNA reads as TGTGCCAGCGCGTCGTTTAATGGGAACACTGAAGCTTTCTTT. It yields the protein CASASFNGNTEAFF.

This chain links TRBV6-5 with TRBJ1-5; TRBD1 matches at 9 bases. Germline values: CDR1 MNHEY, CDR2 SVGAGI. The CDR3 has 14 residues. Unmatched junction bases numbered 4, after V lost 6 bases and J lost 4 bases. In DNA, the CDR3 is TGTGCCAGCAGGGTGGGACAGGGAAATCAGCCCCAGCATTTT. Its translation is CASRVGQGNQPQHF.

The chain couples TRBV11-2 to TRBJ1-1; TRBD1 matches at 9 bases. The V segment lost 4 bases and the J segment 1 base; nucleotides outside the gene matches: 7. Germline loops: CDR1 SGHAT, CDR2 FQNNGV. This CDR3 region has 16 residues. CDR3 protein: CASSSSDRGSNTEAFF. CDR3 coding DNA: TGTGCCAGCAGCTCCTCGGACAGGGGATCGAACACTGAAGCTTTCTTT.

The V call is TRBV11-3, the J call TRBJ2-5; no firm D call. CDR1 is SGHNT and CDR2 is YENEEA in the germline V gene. The CDR3 extends over 14 amino acids. Deletions cut 5 bases from V and 4 bases from J, with 14 bases between. CDR3 in amino acids: CASSGRTPPETQYF. Written as DNA, the CDR3 is TGTGCCAGCAGCGGGCGAACCCCTCCAGAGACCCAGTACTTC.

The V and J genes are TRBV28 and TRBJ1-2, with D hard to call. In germline, CDR1 is MDHEN, CDR2 SYDVKM. Trimming pared 3 bases from V and 1 base from J, leaving 12 bases between. The CDR3 covers 15 residues. CDR3 coding DNA: TGTGCCAGCAGTTTGGGCAGTACTAGTAACTATGGCTACACCTTC. The encoded protein is CASSLGSTSNYGYTF.

The chain carries TRBV27 and TRBJ2-7; 9 nucleotides align to TRBD2. The CDR3 has 15 residues. Germline loops: CDR1 MNHEY, CDR2 SMNVEV (reference sequence). The V and J ends lost 0 bases and 4 bases, in that order; junction bases with no gene match: 4. The CDR3 here is CASSLSAGGRYEQYF. CDR3 in DNA: TGTGCCAGCAGTTTATCAGCGGGAGGTCGGTACGAGCAGTACTTC.

The chain employs TRBV5-4 and TRBJ2-3; possibly TRBD2 for D (6 bases). Germline V gene lookup returns CDR1 SGHNT and CDR2 YYREEE (reference sequence). There are 14 residues in the CDR3. V gave up 6 bases and J gave up 4 bases, with 15 bases separating them. The CDR3 here is CASTVTSKADTQYF. The CDR3, as DNA: TGTGCCAGCACCGTTACTAGCAAGGCAGATACGCAGTATTTT.

This sequence joins TRBV7-9 and TRBJ2-7; 8 bases map to TRBD2. CDR1 is SEHNR, CDR2 FQNEAQ, per germline (reference sequence). The CDR3 sequence is 14 residues long. With V trimmed by 8 bases and J by 3 bases, 9 bases remained unmatched. The CDR3 region has the DNA TGTGCCAGCCTTCCGGCTAGCGGGCTCTACGAGCAGTACTTC. As protein: CASLPASGLYEQYF.

The rearrangement joins TRBV3-1 (or the pseudogene TRBV3-2) to TRBJ2-7; TRBD1 aligns across 8 bases. Germline V CDR1 and CDR2: LGHDT, YNNKEL (reference sequence). The ends lost 3 bases at V and 12 bases at J; junction bases unmatched: 13. This CDR3 is 14 amino acids long. CDR3 bases: TGTGCCAGCAGCCATGGAGCAGGGGGCGGGCACCCGTACTTC. It codes for CASSHGAGGGHPYF.

The chain recombines TRBV5-1 with TRBJ2-5; a weak D match, TRBD2 (6 bases). Trimming shortened V by 4 bases and J by 5 bases, and 18 bases separated the two germline ends. Germline loops: CDR1 SGHRS, CDR2 YFSETQ. This CDR3 region has 15 residues. Here the CDR3 DNA reads TGCGCCAGCAGCCTTGGGGGGTCAGTAATGGAGACCCAGTACTTC. As protein: CASSLGGSVMETQYF.

The V gene is TRBV3-1 (or the pseudogene TRBV3-2), the J gene TRBJ2-1; D unresolved. Trimming shortened V by 2 bases and J by 7 bases, and 6 bases separated the two germline ends. The CDR3 covers 12 residues. CDR1 and CDR2 from the germline V gene are LGHDT and YNNKEL (reference sequence). The CDR3 DNA follows: TGTGCCAGCAGCCAAACCGGGAATGAGCAGTTCTTC. Translating it yields CASSQTGNEQFF.

V and J are TRBV4-1 and TRBJ2-6, with unresolved D. V was shortened by 1 base and J by 0 bases, with 7 bases between the two germline ends. CDR1 is MGHRA, CDR2 YSYEKL, per germline. The CDR3 spans 16 residues. Here the CDR3 reads CASSQALTSGANVLTF. The CDR3 DNA sequence: TGCGCCAGCAGCCAAGCCCTAACCTCTGGGGCCAACGTCCTGACTTTC.

The genes are TRBV5-1 and TRBJ2-1; D is possibly TRBD1 (8 bases). Germline V gene data show CDR1 as SGHRS and CDR2 as YFSETQ. CDR3 length equals 15 residues. Trimming left V 4 bases short and J 6 bases short, with 17 bases between. The CDR3 DNA is TGCGCCAGCAGCCCGGGAGGACAGGGTCTCAATGAGCAGTTCTTC. Translating gives CASSPGGQGLNEQFF.

The gene calls are TRBV30 and TRBJ2-5; 8 bases match TRBD1. Germline assignment: CDR1 GTSNPN and CDR2 SVGIG (reference sequence). The CDR3 covers 16 residues. With V trimmed by 0 bases and J by 4 bases, 10 bases remained unmatched. The CDR3 is CAWSVSPGGRLETQYF. As DNA, the CDR3 is TGTGCCTGGAGTGTCTCTCCAGGGGGCAGGTTAGAGACCCAGTACTTC.

The chain has TRBV11-3 and TRBJ2-2; the D gene is possibly TRBD1 (6 bases). Germline V gives CDR1 SGHNT, CDR2 YENEEA. The germline V and J ends were trimmed by 1 base and 1 base, with 13 bases remaining between them. The CDR3 sequence is 17 residues long. The DNA of the CDR3 is TGTGCCAGCAGCTTAGCCAGACCGGGACAGAACACCGGGGAGCTGTTTTTT. Translating gives CASSLARPGQNTGELFF.

This clone has a handful of counts. Different DNA sequences within this sample yield the same CDR3. The chain links TRBV11-3 to TRBJ1-2, with D hard to call. V was cut by 5 bases and J by 4 bases, with 11 bases left in between. This CDR3 has 13 residues. Germline assignment: CDR1 SGHNT and CDR2 YENEEA. The chain's CDR3 is CASSLDGLYGYTF. CDR3 DNA: TGTGCCAGCAGCCTGGACGGACTCTATGGCTACACCTTC.

The rearrangement uses TRBV30 and TRBJ1-3; the D gene is possibly TRBD1 (5 bases). The CDR3 is made up of 13 amino acids. Germline CDR1 is GTSNPN and CDR2 is SVGIG (reference sequence). The ends were cut back, 0 bases at V and 8 bases at J, with 11 bases in the middle. The CDR3 here is CAWSVTGAYTIYF. CDR3 in DNA: TGTGCCTGGAGTGTAACTGGGGCGTACACCATATATTTT.

Note on this clone: The same CDR3 also results from other DNA sequences found in this sample. CDR3 coding DNA: TGTGCCAGCAGCAGACGAGACAGTAATTCACCCCTCCACTTT. This gives the protein CASSRRDSNSPLHF. This chain joins TRBV7-2 and TRBJ1-6, with D perhaps matching TRBD1 (5 bases). V was trimmed by 5 bases and J by 6 bases, leaving 11 bases between them. The CDR3 covers 14 residues. Germline loops: CDR1 SGHTA, CDR2 FQGNSA.

V and J are TRBV11-3 and TRBJ1-4; D is possibly TRBD1 (6 bases). Germline CDR1 is SGHNT and CDR2 is YENEEA. Trimming took 7 bases from V and 2 from J, leaving 14 bases between them. CDR3 length: 15 residues. In DNA, the CDR3 is TGTGCCAGCACCTCGAGGGGGGGCACTAATGAAAAACTGTTTTTT. This encodes CASTSRGGTNEKLFF.

J is TRBJ2-7 and V is TRBV20-1; 7 bases fit TRBD1. Germline loops: CDR1 DFQATT, CDR2 SNEGSKA (reference sequence). The CDR3 totals 11 residues. Trimming removed 6 bases from V and 4 bases from J; junction bases left unmatched: 3. CDR3 region: CSALTGYEQYF. The DNA for the CDR3 is TGCAGTGCCCTGACAGGGTACGAGCAGTACTTC.

Here the CDR3 DNA reads TGTGCCAGCAGTTTCCCTGGGCCGGGAGGGACTACGGGACCCACAGATACGCAGTATTTT. It translates to CASSFPGPGGTTGPTDTQYF. The chain couples TRBV2 to TRBJ2-3; 8 nucleotides match TRBD2. V gave up 5 bases and J gave up 2 bases; unmatched junction bases: 21. Per germline, CDR1 SNHLY and CDR2 FYNNEI. CDR3 size: 20 residues. Drawing the rest from reference TRBV2 and TRBJ2-3, the complete variable domain is EPEVTQTPSHQVTQMGQEVILRCVPISNHLYFYWYRQILGQKVEFLVSFYNNEISEKSEIFDDQFSVERPDGSNFTLKIRSTKLEDSAMYFCASSFPGPGGTTGPTDTQYFGPGTRLTVL.

A single count supports this clone. The rearrangement joins TRBV19 to TRBJ2-2; D possibly corresponds to TRBD2 (6 bases). This CDR3 is 13 amino acids long. Per the germline V gene, CDR1 is LNHDA and CDR2 is SQIVND (reference sequence). V lost 3 bases and J lost 4, with 6 bases in between. The DNA for the CDR3 is TGTGCCAGTAGTATCGGGGGCACCGGGGAGCTGTTTTTT. This gives the protein CASSIGGTGELFF. The whole variable domain, filled in from reference TRBV19 and TRBJ2-2, reads DGGITQSPKYLFRKEGQNVTLSCEQNLNHDAMYWYRQDPGQGLRLIYYSQIVNDFQKGDIAEGYSVSREKKESFPLTVTSAQKNPTAFYLCASSIGGTGELFFGEGSRLTVL.

The rearrangement joins TRBV19 to TRBJ2-1; 8 bases match TRBD1. The V and J ends lost 8 bases and 10 bases, in that order; junction bases with no gene match: 13. This CDR3 is 14 amino acids long. CDR1 LNHDA and CDR2 SQIVND come from the germline V gene (reference sequence). CDR3 amino acids: CASSTPGGILEQFF. The CDR3 DNA sequence: TGTGCCAGTTCCACCCCAGGGGGCATTTTGGAGCAGTTCTTC.

The rearrangement uses TRBV19 and TRBJ1-5, with D tentatively TRBD1 (6 bases). Trimming stripped 6 bases from V and 7 bases from J, with 16 bases between. Germline V gives CDR1 LNHDA, CDR2 SQIVND (reference sequence). This CDR3 comprises 14 residues. The CDR3 bases are TGTGCCAGTAGCGCCTCCCCCCAGGGGCAGCCCCAGCATTTT. It translates to CASSASPQGQPQHF.

J is TRBJ1-2 and V is TRBV14; 8 bases map to TRBD1. This CDR3 spans 14 amino acids. CDR1 SGHDN and CDR2 FVKESK come from the germline V gene. V lost 4 bases, J lost 7 bases, and 8 bases stayed unmatched. CDR3 protein: CASSPDRVSLGYTF. In DNA form, the CDR3 reads TGTGCCAGCAGCCCGGACAGGGTCTCTCTTGGCTACACCTTC.

The gene calls are TRBV28 and TRBJ2-1, with a weak D call TRBD1 (5 bases). Germline assignment: CDR1 MDHEN and CDR2 SYDVKM. The CDR3 length is 12 residues. The V end was cut by 7 bases, the J end by 12 bases, with 16 bases between. CDR3 amino acids: CASTLKGRGQFF. The CDR3 DNA follows: TGTGCCAGCACCCTCAAGGGTAGGGGGCAGTTCTTC. Using reference TRBV28 and TRBJ2-1 for the parts outside the CDR3, the full variable domain is DVKVTQSSRYLVKRTGEKVFLECVQDMDHENMFWYRQDPGLGLRLIYFSYDVKMKEKGDIPEGYSVSREKKERFSLILESASTNQTSMYLCASTLKGRGQFFGPGTRLTVL.

This clone was seen just once. The chain couples TRBV27 to TRBJ1-6; TRBD1 matches at 8 bases. Per the germline V gene, CDR1 is MNHEY and CDR2 is SMNVEV (reference sequence). CDR3 length equals 15 residues. Unmatched junction bases numbered 6, after V lost 6 bases and J lost 5 bases. The CDR3 DNA follows: TGTGCCAGCAGCCGTTGGGGACAGGATAATTCACCCCTCCACTTT. Its translation: CASSRWGQDNSPLHF.